This paragraph covers one TCR beta chain sequence. Its matching antigen is unknown. This sample stems from a study of TIL therapy for anti-PD-1-resistant metastatic lung cancer. Study-wide context: By whole-exome sequencing, median non-synonymous tumor mutation burden was approximately 1.6 mutations per megabase.

Study-wide results and caveats: This highly selected cohort may not generalize to typical lung cancer patients.

The CDR3 is 18 residues long. The trim removed 2 bases at V and 1 base at J, leaving 7 bases unmatched. CDR1 is SGHTA, CDR2 FQGTGA, per germline. Time point: pre-treatment sample, taken before nivolumab and TIL therapy. The immunoSEQ assay was v3. Survey-level samples got 1.5 million to 2 million read pairs; deep-level samples got 5-6 million. Sequencing was performed with immunoSEQ multiplex PCR; in TCRdb, only in-frame clones are kept and a portion is missing. The repertoire consists of about 53,000 clones, with about 70% occurring once and the leading ten covering 1.5% to 2%. The chain is built from TRBV7-3 and TRBJ2-1; 11 bases align to TRBD1. The clonotype originates from a person aged 25 to 80 with non-small cell lung cancer. Sequenced here: blood, sampled at baseline. The CDR3 loop is CASSLGTGGFLSYNEQFF. Here the CDR3 DNA reads TGTGCCAGCAGCTTAGGGACAGGGGGTTTTCTTTCCTACAATGAGCAGTTCTTC. Full variable domain (outside the CDR3, taken from reference TRBV7-3 and TRBJ2-1): GAGVSQTPSNKVTEKGKYVELRCDPISGHTALYWYRQSLGQGPEFLIYFQGTGAADDSGLPNDRFFAVRPEGSVSTLKIQRTERGDSAVYLCASSLGTGGFLSYNEQFFGPGTRLTVL.